These 27 T cell receptor beta chains were sequenced from one sample in a study of cytomegalovirus exposure and HLA in healthy donors. The PCR made use of 60 Vbeta and 13 Jbeta primers. Profiled with immunoSEQ multiplex PCR; TCRdb holds only in-frame clones, not every one. The sample yields 100,000 to 150,000 clones, around three quarters seen once. Sequences were obtained from PBMCs. These receptors came from a middle-aged man in good health and CMV-seronegative.

The chain employs TRBV2 and TRBJ2-3; 7 positions agree with TRBD1. V shed 10 bases, J shed 1 base, and the junction held 8 bases outside the gene matches. Germline loops: CDR1 SNHLY, CDR2 FYNNEI. The CDR3 extends over 14 amino acids. CDR3 nucleotides: TGTGCCATCGACACAGGGGACGGCACAGATACGCAGTATTTT. The encoded protein is CAIDTGDGTDTQYF.

This chain links TRBV5-5 with TRBJ2-2; tentatively, D is TRBD2 (6 bases). Germline V gene lookup returns CDR1 SGHKS and CDR2 YYEKEE (reference sequence). This CDR3 contains 15 residues. Trimming removed 3 bases at V and 0 bases at J, with 9 bases between. In nucleotides, the CDR3 is TGTGCCAGCAGCTCCGGCGGGGCGAACACCGGGGAGCTGTTTTTT. Translation: CASSSGGANTGELFF.

The chain couples TRBV29-1 to TRBJ2-1, with 11 bases identical to TRBD1. V dropped 6 bases and J dropped 9; count of bases not matched to a gene: 4. CDR3 length: 12 residues. CDR1 and CDR2 from the germline V gene are SQVTM and ANQGSEA. The CDR3 region has the DNA TGCAGCGTAGGACAGGGGGCAGGTGAGCAGTTCTTC. It translates to CSVGQGAGEQFF.

This clone was seen a few times. The germline gene is not matched at one end of the junction; a read error may be the cause. This chain links TRBV29-1 with TRBJ2-7; D is possibly TRBD1 (5 bases). Germline V gives CDR1 SQVTM, CDR2 ANQGSEA. The CDR3 is 12 amino acids. The CDR3 loop is CSVERREYAQYF. The CDR3 DNA sequence: TGCAGCGTTGAGCGCAGGGAATACGCGCAGTACTTC.

The chain links TRBV27 to TRBJ2-7, with TRBD1 as a possible D gene (5 bases). Germline lookup yields CDR1 MNHEY and CDR2 SMNVEV (reference sequence). V gave up 4 bases and J gave up 0 bases, with 10 bases separating them. The CDR3 totals 14 residues. The CDR3 loop reads CASSSFRDSYEQYF. The CDR3 DNA follows: TGTGCCAGCAGTTCCTTCAGGGACTCCTACGAGCAGTACTTC.

This chain uses TRBV2 with TRBJ2-7; possibly TRBD1 for D (7 bases). The CDR3 has 14 residues. Germline V lookup: CDR1 SNHLY, CDR2 FYNNEI. V lost 6 bases and J 1 base, leaving 13 bases between the germline ends. CDR3 residues: CASRRDRYSYEQYF. CDR3 sequence (DNA): TGTGCCAGCAGGCGGGACAGATATTCCTACGAGCAGTACTTC.

V gene TRBV10-3 combines with J gene TRBJ1-6; 7 bases are shared with TRBD1. CDR3 size: 15 residues. Germline loops: CDR1 ENHRY, CDR2 SYGVKD. The V gene end was trimmed by 5 bases and the J gene end by 10 bases; junction bases not matched to a gene: 11. The CDR3 coding sequence is TGTGCCATCAGTCTCTCCGGGACAGAAGAGTCACCCCTCCACTTT. This codes for CAISLSGTEESPLHF.

The chain has TRBV5-1 and TRBJ2-7; a weak D match, TRBD1 (5 bases). CDR3 size: 15 residues. The V and J ends lost 2 bases and 0 bases respectively, with 12 bases between them. CDR1 is SGHRS and CDR2 is YFSETQ in the germline V gene. DNA for the CDR3: TGCGCCAGCAGCTTTGAAGACAGAACCTCCTACGAGCAGTACTTC. This gives the protein CASSFEDRTSYEQYF.

This clone came up once. This chain links TRBV6-5 with TRBJ2-2; D is unresolved. Germline V lookup: CDR1 MNHEY, CDR2 SVGAGI. Trimming cost V 6 bases and J 5 bases, with 13 bases left between them. The CDR3 totals 14 residues. CDR3 sequence (DNA): TGTGCCAGCAGCCTCGATCCCCAGACCGGGGAGCTGTTTTTT. Its translation: CASSLDPQTGELFF.

V is TRBV28 and J is TRBJ1-4, with D maybe TRBD1 (6 bases). CDR1 is MDHEN, CDR2 SYDVKM, per germline. Trimming took off 7 bases at V and 6 bases at J, with 15 bases between the two ends. The CDR3 is 14 amino acids. Here the CDR3 DNA reads TGTGCCAGCAATGACTGGGGGCCAGATGAAAAACTGTTTTTT. The encoded protein is CASNDWGPDEKLFF.

This sequence joins TRBV7-9 and TRBJ1-3; 8 bases are shared with TRBD1. The CDR3 consists of 13 residues. Per germline, CDR1 SEHNR and CDR2 FQNEAQ (reference sequence). The V segment lost 5 bases and the J segment 8 bases; nucleotides outside the gene matches: 5. The CDR3 coding sequence is TGTGCCAGCAGCGCGCAGGGGGCTGACACCATATATTTT. This codes for CASSAQGADTIYF.

The chain has TRBV5-1 and TRBJ1-2; TRBD1 matches 9 bases. This CDR3 spans 18 amino acids. Trimming removed 1 base from V and 7 bases from J; junction bases left unmatched: 17. Germline CDR1 and CDR2: SGHRS and YFSETQ. The CDR3, as DNA: TGCGCCAGCAGCTTGCCAAACATTCGATTACAGGGGGCCGCTGGCTACACCTTC. Residues: CASSLPNIRLQGAAGYTF. The whole variable domain, filled in from reference TRBV5-1 and TRBJ1-2, reads KAGVTQTPRYLIKTRGQQVTLSCSPISGHRSVSWYQQTPGQGLQFLFEYFSETQRNKGNFPGRFSGRQFSNSRSEMNVSTLELGDSALYLCASSLPNIRLQGAAGYTFGSGTRLTVV.

The table lists this clone with a few counts. The chain employs TRBV5-8 and TRBJ2-5; D is unresolved. Germline-derived CDR1 and CDR2 are SGHTS and YDEGEE. This CDR3 region has 12 residues. V was shortened by 4 bases and J by 5 bases, with 9 bases between the two germline ends. The CDR3 DNA reads TGTGCCAGCAGCCCCCTACGGGAGACCCAGTACTTC. Protein sequence: CASSPLRETQYF.

The chain has TRBV18 and TRBJ2-3, with TRBD1 as a possible D gene (6 bases). The V and J ends lost 1 base and 2 bases respectively, with 7 bases between them. The germline V gene has CDR1 KGHSH and CDR2 LQKENI. This CDR3 has 14 amino acids. CDR3: CASSPLGATDTQYF. CDR3 coding DNA: TGTGCCAGCTCACCACTGGGGGCCACAGATACGCAGTATTTT.

The chain combines TRBV11-2 with TRBJ2-5; weak D call: TRBD1 (5 bases). The V gene's germline CDR1 is SGHAT and CDR2 FQNNGV. The CDR3 has 15 residues. Trimming cost V 3 bases and J 5 bases, with 16 bases left between them. The CDR3: CASSFFENWGETQYF. CDR3 bases: TGTGCCAGCAGCTTTTTCGAGAATTGGGGCGAGACCCAGTACTTC.

This sequence joins TRBV15 and TRBJ2-7; TRBD1 aligns across 10 bases. The CDR3 is 16 residues long. The trim removed 0 bases at V and 3 bases at J, leaving 5 bases unmatched. Germline CDR1 LNHNV, CDR2 YYDKDF (reference sequence). The CDR3 DNA reads TGTGCCACCAGCAGAGATTTGGGACAGGGGATCTACGAGCAGTACTTC. It yields the protein CATSRDLGQGIYEQYF.

This chain joins TRBV5-1 and TRBJ2-5; 7 bases agree with TRBD1. The CDR3 covers 14 residues. With 5 bases clipped from V and 5 bases from J, the junction kept 9 bases outside the gene matches. Per the germline V gene, CDR1 is SGHRS and CDR2 is YFSETQ. The CDR3 sequence: CASREQGIWETQYF. The CDR3, as DNA: TGCGCCAGCAGGGAACAGGGGATTTGGGAGACCCAGTACTTC.

This chain links TRBV9 with TRBJ2-6; 8 nucleotides align to TRBD2. The CDR3 consists of 15 residues. V trimming: 4 bases; J trimming: 4 bases; junction bases outside the gene matches: 4. From germline, CDR1 is SGDLS and CDR2 YYNGEE. This chain's CDR3 is CASSRLATGANVLTF. The CDR3 nucleotides read TGTGCCAGCAGCCGACTAGCGACCGGGGCCAACGTCCTGACTTTC.

V and J are TRBV2 and TRBJ1-2, with 7 bases aligning to TRBD1. V shed 8 bases and J 4 bases; nucleotides not matched to a gene: 1. CDR1 and CDR2 from the germline V gene are SNHLY and FYNNEI. This CDR3 contains 11 residues. The CDR3 region has the DNA TGTGCCAGCGGGGACAGCTATGGCTACACCTTC. Encoded protein: CASGDSYGYTF.

V and J are TRBV7-2 and TRBJ2-1; D may be TRBD1 (5 bases). This CDR3 comprises 14 residues. The germline gives CDR1 SGHTA, CDR2 FQGNSA. V was cut by 5 bases and J by 7 bases, with 15 bases left in between. CDR3 amino acids: CASSLSSGLNEQFF. For the CDR3, the DNA is TGTGCCAGCAGCCTAAGCTCAGGGTTGAATGAGCAGTTCTTC.

This chain joins TRBV30 and TRBJ2-3, with D maybe TRBD2 (6 bases). V was cut by 3 bases and J by 4 bases, with 14 bases left in between. The CDR3 length is 14 residues. CDR1 is GTSNPN and CDR2 is SVGIG in the germline V gene (reference sequence). CDR3 sequence: CAWRDYSVADTQYF. For the CDR3, the DNA is TGTGCCTGGAGGGACTATTCGGTGGCAGATACGCAGTATTTT.

A few counts support this clone. This sequence joins TRBV11-2 and TRBJ1-5; 9 bases are a match to TRBD1. The CDR3 sequence is 14 residues long. Germline CDR1 SGHAT, CDR2 FQNNGV. With 6 bases clipped from V and 6 bases from J, the junction kept 6 bases outside the gene matches. The CDR3 protein is CASSYTGGGQPQHF. CDR3 DNA: TGTGCCAGCAGTTACACAGGGGGCGGTCAGCCCCAGCATTTT.

As for this clone: At one end the junction does not follow the germline gene, possibly because of a read error. The chain joins TRBV6-1 to TRBJ1-6, with a possible D match to TRBD1 (6 bases). Germline CDR1 is MNHNS and CDR2 is SASEGT. This CDR3 has 13 residues. CDR3 in amino acids: CASSEARGQAPAF. For the CDR3, the DNA is TGTGCCAGCAGTGAAGCCCGGGGACAAGCGCCCGCCTTT.

This sequence joins TRBV7-3 and TRBJ2-7; 7 nucleotides align to TRBD2. Germline loops: CDR1 SGHTA, CDR2 FQGTGA. This CDR3 has 13 amino acids. J lost 6 bases, V lost 5 bases, and 7 bases had no gene match. CDR3 in amino acids: CASSLGASGEQYF. The CDR3 bases are TGTGCCAGCAGCCTCGGGGCTAGCGGCGAGCAGTACTTC.

The chain carries TRBV2 and TRBJ2-1, with 8 bases fitting TRBD2. CDR1 and CDR2 from the germline V gene are SNHLY and FYNNEI. Germline trimming cut 6 bases from V and 1 base from J; bases unmatched to any gene: 5. The CDR3 is made up of 15 amino acids. CDR3: CASSLLAVSYNEQFF. Here the CDR3 DNA reads TGTGCCAGCAGCTTACTAGCGGTGTCCTACAATGAGCAGTTCTTC.

The chain employs TRBV30 and TRBJ1-5; D may be TRBD1 (5 bases). V was cut by 1 base and J by 2 bases, with 9 bases left in between. CDR1 is GTSNPN and CDR2 is SVGIG in the germline V gene (reference sequence). This CDR3 is 14 amino acids long. The CDR3 loop reads CAWSGGVGNQPQHF. The CDR3 nucleotides read TGTGCCTGGAGTGGGGGGGTCGGCAATCAGCCCCAGCATTTT.

The chain carries TRBV19 and TRBJ2-2, with unresolved D. The V and J ends lost 8 bases and 5 bases respectively, with 24 bases between them. The CDR3 runs to 17 residues. Per the germline V gene, CDR1 is LNHDA and CDR2 is SQIVND (reference sequence). CDR3 region: CASLPHHPSRWTGELFF. CDR3 coding DNA: TGTGCCAGTTTACCTCATCACCCCTCACGGTGGACCGGGGAGCTGTTTTTT.